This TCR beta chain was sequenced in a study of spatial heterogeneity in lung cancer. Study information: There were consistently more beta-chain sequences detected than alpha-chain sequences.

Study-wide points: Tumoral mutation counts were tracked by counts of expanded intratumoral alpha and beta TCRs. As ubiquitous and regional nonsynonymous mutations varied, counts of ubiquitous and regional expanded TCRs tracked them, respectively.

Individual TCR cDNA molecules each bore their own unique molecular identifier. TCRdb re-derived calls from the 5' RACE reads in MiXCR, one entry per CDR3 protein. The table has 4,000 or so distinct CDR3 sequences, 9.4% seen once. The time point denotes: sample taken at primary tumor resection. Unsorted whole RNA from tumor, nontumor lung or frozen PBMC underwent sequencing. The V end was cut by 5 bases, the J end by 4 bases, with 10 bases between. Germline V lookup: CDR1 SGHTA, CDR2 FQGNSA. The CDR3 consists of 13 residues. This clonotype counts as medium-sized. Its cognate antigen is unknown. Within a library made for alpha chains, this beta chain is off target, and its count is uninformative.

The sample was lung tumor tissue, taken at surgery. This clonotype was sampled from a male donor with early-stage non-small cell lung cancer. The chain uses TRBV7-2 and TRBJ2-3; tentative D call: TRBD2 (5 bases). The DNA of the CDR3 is TGTGCCAGCAGCCAAACGGGGTCAGATACGCAGTATTTT. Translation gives CASSQTGSDTQYF.